Listed below are T cell receptor beta chains from one sample, sequenced in a study of blood T cell repertoires in COVID-19. The data were produced by immunoSEQ multiplex PCR, yet TCRdb's version contains in-frame clones alone and is incomplete. The sample carries about 210,000 clones, about 88% recorded once. Sequenced sample: peripheral blood. These receptors were obtained from a man between 65 and 85 years old with acute or convalescent COVID-19. Both conserved end residues are part of each CDR3. The order of the fields is J gene, D gene, V gene, clone size, CDR3 DNA, CDR3 protein. D genes are given only for firm matches. Not all rows give a size; the values are once, few, many and, for expanded clones, a class.

TRBJ2-1	TRBD1	TRBV5-4	NA	TGTGCCAGCAGCCATAGGGACAGATCCTACAATGAGCAGTTCTTC	CASSHRDRSYNEQFF
TRBJ2-3	TRBD2	TRBV24-1	NA	TGTGCCACCAGTGACACACGGGAGGGCCCAGATACGCAGTATTTT	CATSDTREGPDTQYF
TRBJ2-7	NA	TRBV5-1	NA	TGCGCCAGCAGTCTAGGAATATACGAGCAGTACTTC	CASSLGIYEQYF
TRBJ1-1	TRBD1	TRBV6-5	few	TGTGCCAGCAGTAACAGGGGGTTCACTGAAGCTTTCTTT	CASSNRGFTEAFF
TRBJ1-1	NA	TRBV7-9	NA	TGTGCCAGCAGCCGAGAGACGAGAGGAGCTTTCTTT	CASSRETRGAFF
TRBJ2-1	NA	TRBV29-1	NA	TGCAGCGTTGCCAGGGGGGATGAGCAGTTCTTC	CSVARGDEQFF
TRBJ2-5	TRBD2	TRBV29-1	NA	TGCAGCGTTGAAGCGGGAGGGGAAGAGACCCAGTACTTC	CSVEAGGEETQYF
TRBJ2-3	TRBD2	TRBV19	NA	TGTGCCAGTAGCCCATATGGACTAGCGGCTACAGATACGCAGTATTTT	CASSPYGLAATDTQYF
TRBJ1-1	NA	TRBV7-8	once	TGTGCCAGCAGCCCCCTCGGGGAAGCTTTCTTT	CASSPLGEAFF
TRBJ2-3	TRBD2	TRBV6-5	NA	TGTGCCAGCCGACCTAGCGGGAGCCCAGATACGCAGTATTTT	CASRPSGSPDTQYF
TRBJ2-1	TRBD2	TRBV19	NA	TGTGCCAGTAGTATTGGAGCGGGAGGGTACAATGAGCAGTTCTTC	CASSIGAGGYNEQFF
TRBJ1-2	NA	TRBV7-9	NA	TGTGCCAGCAGCCGAATAGGGGTTAACGGCTACACCTTC	CASSRIGVNGYTF
TRBJ2-1	TRBD1	TRBV9	NA	TGTGCCAGCAGCCCCTCCGGGACAGTCAGTTACAATGAGCAGTTCTTC	CASSPSGTVSYNEQFF
TRBJ2-1	TRBD2	TRBV6-4	NA	TGTGCCAGCAGTTTGTCTTTCGGATTAGCGGGAACCAATGAGCAGTTCTTC	CASSLSFGLAGTNEQFF
TRBJ2-1	TRBD2	TRBV5-1	NA	TGCGCCAGCAGCTCGGGGACTAGCGGGAGGGCCCCCGACAATGAGCAGTTCTTC	CASSSGTSGRAPDNEQFF
TRBJ2-3	TRBD1	TRBV6-1	NA	TGTGCCAGCAGTGAATTCGTCCCGGGACAGGGCACAGATACGCAGTATTTT	CASSEFVPGQGTDTQYF
TRBJ2-1	TRBD1	TRBV5-4	NA	TGTGCCGTCACAGGGGGCGGTATGTACAATGAGCAGTTCTTC	CAVTGGGMYNEQFF
TRBJ2-1	NA	TRBV7-9	NA	TGTGCCAGCAGCTTTGCCAGCGGCAATGAGCAGTTCTTC	CASSFASGNEQFF
TRBJ2-1	NA	TRBV15	NA	TGTGCCACCAGCAGACGTTCCGGGATTTACAATGAGCAGTTCTTC	CATSRRSGIYNEQFF
TRBJ1-5	TRBD1	TRBV28	NA	TGTGCCAGCAGTACACCACAGGGGGCTCGGCTAGAGCCCCAGCATTTT	CASSTPQGARLEPQHF
TRBJ1-2	NA	TRBV28	NA	TGTGCCAGCAGCCTAGGACAGAACTATGGCTACACCTTC	CASSLGQNYGYTF
TRBJ2-5	TRBD2	TRBV4-2	once	TGTGCCAGCAGCCCCCGACTAGCGGGATTGTCGGAGACCCAGTACTTC	CASSPRLAGLSETQYF